Below, one TCR beta chain is given with its context. The antigen is undetermined. CDR3 length: 17 amino acids. V shed 1 base and J shed 0 bases, with 15 bases lying between them. Looked up from germline, CDR1 is SGHAT and CDR2 is FQNNGV. TCR beta CDR3 sequences were amplified from RNA transcripts. The TCR CDR3 first-round RT-PCR relied on the HTBI primer set. Using its own MiXCR run on the multiplex PCR reads, TCRdb lists one record per CDR3 protein. The table lists about 680,000 distinct CDR3 sequences, about 35% of them singletons. This entry belongs to a study of T cells in Graves' hyperthyroidism and ophthalmopathy. Notes on the study in general: Most clonotypes expanded in thyroid above 0.001 were likewise present in blood. Ophthalmopathy got predicted by the model a median around six months before its onset.

The clonotype originates from a woman aged 40 to 55 with Graves' hyperthyroidism. The rearrangement links TRBV11-2 to TRBJ2-5; maybe TRBD2 (5 bases). Sequencing was carried out using blood. CDR3 coding DNA: TGTGCCAGCAGCTTAGGGAAGCCGACGGGATACCAAGAGACCCAGTACTTC. Its protein product is CASSLGKPTGYQETQYF.